One and the same sample provided the 14 T cell receptor beta chains below, sequenced in a study of control samples from healthy donors and cancer patients. Clones were sequenced by immunoSEQ multiplex PCR, and TCRdb holds only the in-frame ones, with some missing. Found here are about 86,000 clones, 94% of them singletons; the top ten hold 4.5% to 5.5%. Sequenced sample: blood. The receptors shown here come from a woman aged 18 to 35 in good health.

The V and J genes are TRBV3-1 (or the pseudogene TRBV3-2) and TRBJ2-2; D possibly matches TRBD1 or TRBD2 (6 bases each). Trimming removed 3 bases at V and 5 bases at J, with 10 bases between. The CDR3 loop spans 14 amino acids. Germline-derived CDR1 and CDR2 are LGHDT and YNNKEL (reference sequence). The CDR3 nucleotides read TGTGCCAGCAGCCACAGGGGAGGAACCGGGGAGCTGTTTTTT. Protein product: CASSHRGGTGELFF.

The chain joins TRBV6-1 to TRBJ1-5, with D possibly being TRBD1 (5 bases). Trimming cost V 2 bases and J 7 bases, with 9 bases left between them. CDR1 and CDR2 from the germline V gene are MNHNS and SASEGT. This CDR3 has 13 amino acids. The CDR3 loop reads CASSESGGQPQHF. The CDR3, as DNA: TGTGCCAGCAGTGAATCGGGGGGACAGCCCCAGCATTTT.

This rearrangement joins TRBV9 to TRBJ2-5; 14 bases match TRBD2. CDR1 is SGDLS, CDR2 YYNGEE, per germline. This CDR3 is 17 amino acids long. Losses at the gene ends were 2 bases for V and 3 bases for J; bases not matched to a gene: 6. DNA for the CDR3: TGTGCCAGCAGCGTTGGGACTAGCGGGAGTTGGGAAGAGACCCAGTACTTC. This encodes CASSVGTSGSWEETQYF. Variable domain in full (rest from reference TRBV9 and TRBJ2-5): DSGVTQTPKHLITATGQRVTLRCSPRSGDLSVYWYQQSLDQGLQFLIQYYNGEERAKGNILERFSAQQFPDLHSELNLSSLELGDSALYFCASSVGTSGSWEETQYFGPGTRLLVL.

The chain uses TRBV10-3 and TRBJ2-7, with 8 nucleotides matching TRBD1. J lost 6 bases, V lost 4 bases, and 8 bases had no gene match. The CDR3 contains 14 residues. Per germline, CDR1 ENHRY and CDR2 SYGVKD. DNA of the CDR3: TGTGCCATCAGTGGTACAGGGGGTGAATCCGAGCAGTACTTC. It translates to CAISGTGGESEQYF.

The rearrangement uses TRBV28 and TRBJ1-4; 7 bases are shared with TRBD1. The V gene's germline CDR1 is MDHEN and CDR2 SYDVKM. Trimming at V came to 1 base and at J to 5 bases, leaving 7 bases not matched to a gene. CDR3 length: 16 residues. CDR3 sequence (DNA): TGTGCCAGCAGTTTATACGTACAGGGGAGAAATGAAAAACTGTTTTTT. It yields the protein CASSLYVQGRNEKLFF.

The V and J genes are TRBV19 and TRBJ1-2; D gene ambiguous. With 3 bases removed from V and 8 bases from J, the gap between germline ends came to 13 bases. This CDR3 has 13 residues. Germline CDR1 is LNHDA and CDR2 is SQIVND (reference sequence). In DNA form, the CDR3 reads TGTGCCAGTAGTATCTCGGGAGCCGGCGGCTACACCTTC. Translating gives CASSISGAGGYTF.

This chain connects TRBV5-6 to TRBJ1-2; 7 bases agree with TRBD1. Germline V gene sequence: CDR1 SGHDT, CDR2 YYEEEE. The CDR3 is made up of 13 amino acids. After removal of 4 bases from V and 4 bases from J, the junction contained 4 bases not matched to a gene. The chain's CDR3 is CASSPDRFYGYTF. CDR3 nucleotides: TGTGCCAGCAGCCCGGACAGGTTCTATGGCTACACCTTC.

This clone was recorded once. The chain uses TRBV7-2 and TRBJ2-1; possible D gene TRBD1, 6 bases. Trimming cost V 5 bases and J 8 bases, with 10 bases left between them. CDR1 and CDR2 (germline): SGHTA, FQGNSA. The CDR3 totals 12 residues. As DNA, the CDR3 is TGTGCCAGCAGCCCAGGGGCCTATGAGCAGTTCTTC. Translating it yields CASSPGAYEQFF.

This clone was counted once. The V call is TRBV5-1, the J call TRBJ2-1, with 14 bases fitting TRBD2. V lost 4 bases to trimming and J lost 7 bases; unmatched junction nucleotides: 13. The CDR3 length is 18 residues. Per germline, CDR1 SGHRS and CDR2 YFSETQ. CDR3 DNA sequence: TGCGCCAGCAGCCCCAGGACTAGCGGGGGGTTCCTTGGGAATGAGCAGTTCTTC. The encoded protein is CASSPRTSGGFLGNEQFF.

This rearrangement joins TRBV6-5 to TRBJ2-7; D not resolved. Deletions cut 5 bases from V and 6 bases from J, with 17 bases between. This CDR3 contains 14 residues. Germline V lookup: CDR1 MNHEY, CDR2 SVGAGI. This chain's CDR3 is CASSPGPPISEQYF. Written as DNA, the CDR3 is TGTGCCAGCAGTCCAGGTCCCCCCATTTCCGAGCAGTACTTC.

The rearrangement joins TRBV3-1 (or the pseudogene TRBV3-2) to TRBJ2-3; D uncertain. Trimming removed 1 base from V and 3 bases from J, with 14 bases in between. The CDR3 loop spans 16 amino acids. Germline CDR1 LGHDT, CDR2 YNNKEL (reference sequence). CDR3 in amino acids: CASSQAIFAATDTQYF. The CDR3 DNA sequence: TGTGCCAGCAGCCAAGCGATCTTTGCGGCAACAGATACGCAGTATTTT.

The J gene is TRBJ2-1, the V gene TRBV7-3; 7 positions match TRBD1. V lost 3 bases, J lost 6 bases, and 8 bases stayed unmatched. CDR3 length: 15 residues. Looked up from germline, CDR1 is SGHTA and CDR2 is FQGTGA. CDR3 amino acids: CASSFVGGLGNEQFF. CDR3 in DNA: TGTGCCAGCAGCTTCGTAGGGGGCTTAGGCAATGAGCAGTTCTTC.

The chain uses TRBV11-2 and TRBJ1-3; unclear D gene. CDR3 length: 11 residues. Germline V gives CDR1 SGHAT, CDR2 FQNNGV. Trimming took off 2 bases at V and 7 bases at J, with 3 bases between the two ends. CDR3 protein: CASSLQNTIYF. The CDR3 nucleotides read TGTGCCAGCAGCTTACAGAACACCATATATTTT.

This chain connects TRBV6-5 to TRBJ2-1; a weak D match, TRBD2 (6 bases). V was pared by 4 bases and J by 0 bases, with 13 bases between. CDR1 is MNHEY and CDR2 is SVGAGI in the germline V gene. This CDR3 has 16 amino acids. CDR3 coding DNA: TGTGCCAGCAGTTCCCGAAGGAGGGGCTCCTACAATGAGCAGTTCTTC. This codes for CASSSRRRGSYNEQFF.